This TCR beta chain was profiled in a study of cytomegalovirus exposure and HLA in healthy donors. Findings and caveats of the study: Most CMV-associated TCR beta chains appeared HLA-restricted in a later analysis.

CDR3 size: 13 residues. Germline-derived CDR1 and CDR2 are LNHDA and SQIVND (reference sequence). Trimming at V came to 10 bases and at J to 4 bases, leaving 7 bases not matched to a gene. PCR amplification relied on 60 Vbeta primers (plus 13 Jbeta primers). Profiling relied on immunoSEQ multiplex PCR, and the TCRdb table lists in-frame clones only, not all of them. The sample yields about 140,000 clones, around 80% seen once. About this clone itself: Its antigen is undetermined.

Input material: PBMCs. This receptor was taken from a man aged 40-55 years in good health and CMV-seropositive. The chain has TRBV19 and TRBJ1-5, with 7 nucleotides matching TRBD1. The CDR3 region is CAIGRDSNQPQHF. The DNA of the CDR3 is TGTGCCATCGGCCGGGACAGTAATCAGCCCCAGCATTTT. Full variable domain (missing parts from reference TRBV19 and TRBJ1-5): DGGITQSPKYLFRKEGQNVTLSCEQNLNHDAMYWYRQDPGQGLRLIYYSQIVNDFQKGDIAEGYSVSREKKESFPLTVTSAQKNPTAFYLCAIGRDSNQPQHFGDGTRLSIL.